The clone carrying this TCR beta chain was detected a few times. CDR1 is LGHDT, CDR2 YNNKEL, per germline (reference sequence). This CDR3 spans 14 amino acids. Deletions cut 4 bases from V and 7 bases from J, with 17 bases between. This specimen comes from a study of control samples from healthy donors and cancer patients. Data came from immunoSEQ multiplex PCR; TCRdb stores just in-frame clones and leaves some out. The data show fewer than 300,000 clones, about 80% seen once. The rearrangement links TRBV3-1 (or the pseudogene TRBV3-2) to TRBJ2-7; a weak D match, TRBD2 (6 bases). This clonotype was obtained from a woman in her sixties or seventies with lung cancer. Sequencing was done on a sample of PBMCs. In DNA, the CDR3 is TGTGCCAGCAGCCGATCGGAGGGGTTGAGGGAGCAGTACTTC. It codes for CASSRSEGLREQYF.